This T cell receptor beta chain was found in a study of shared clonotypes between healthy human individuals. Healthy HIV-negative adults with no recent acute infections or vaccinations were recruited as donors. Some clones are missing from TCRdb's copy, which holds only in-frame ones; the method was immunoSEQ multiplex PCR. The repertoire holds fewer than 400,000 clones, about 74% seen once, with 10% to 13% in the top ten. Overall study results and limits: All-four-donor shared clonotypes had higher generation probabilities than non-shared clonotypes did.

The CDR3 spans 16 residues. Trimming shortened V by 4 bases and J by 0 bases, and 10 bases separated the two germline ends. Germline V gene sequence: CDR1 LGHNA, CDR2 YNFKEQ. A word on this clone: As yet, its antigen is unknown.

The sample was memory CD4+ T cells sorted from blood. Indicated subset: CD45RA-negative fraction. The TCR was taken from a young man in good health. This chain joins TRBV4-2 and TRBJ2-6, with D possibly TRBD2 on 5 matching bases. Here the CDR3 DNA reads TGTGCCAGCAGCCGTCCCGAGGGCTCTGGGGCCAACGTCCTGACTTTC. Translated, it gives CASSRPEGSGANVLTF.